This T cell receptor (beta chain) was found in a study of beta chain features in type 1 diabetes (dated by TCRdb to about 2018). About the study as a whole: Mean age, gender distribution, total cell number and subset yield did not differ between patients and healthy donors. A total of about 99,000,000 sorted cells were examined across all samples, and RNA yield correlated strongly with the number of cells per subset. In the study, TCRB repertoires of sorted circulating CD4+ T cell subsets from recently diagnosed type 1 diabetes patients were compared with those of matched healthy donors. Naive and central memory subsets were obtained from all 30 or so donors, but regulatory and stem cell-like memory subsets were isolated from only 8 patients and about 8 healthy donors. General study outcomes and caveats: Patients with type 1 diabetes made fewer insertions and deleted more nucleotides at VDJ recombination sites, implying thymic rearrangement abnormalities. Because cDNA was sequenced instead of genomic DNA, highly expressing activated cells could be over-represented, though the groups showed no difference in activation or CD3 levels. Naive, central memory and regulatory TCRB repertoires appeared to be more alike among patients than among healthy donors. A moderate but significant shortening of TCRB CDR3 length was observed in type 1 diabetes patients in all four CD4+ subsets. Because small numbers of individuals were included in the HLA sub-analyses, any influence of HLA type on TCRB rearrangement was left unresolved. Shorter templates might have been favored by PCR, but patient and control samples were amplified and corrected together, so both groups would have been affected equally by any skew.

Each donor gave one peripheral blood draw, averaging roughly 100 mL, which was collected into heparinised tubes. A BD FACSAria II was used to sort naive, central memory, regulatory and stem cell-like memory CD4+ T cells with a panel that included CD45RO, CCR7, CD25, CD127, CD95 and CD27. Every sorted population had a purity above 95%. PBMCs were isolated immediately by Lymphoprep density gradient centrifugation and stained directly without culture. Samples were stained and sorted in pairs, with one healthy donor and one patient per experiment, so that batch effects were minimized. The High Capacity cDNA Reverse Transcription Kit was used to reverse transcribe all of the isolated RNA, meaning that expressed TCRB transcripts were what got sequenced. Naive, central memory and regulatory T cell samples underwent deep immunoSEQ sequencing, averaging approximately 3.3 million total reads per sample. Sorted cells were lysed in RLT buffer, and RNA was extracted using DNase-treated RNeasy Micro or Mini kits according to cell number. To prevent cross-contamination, each cell subset was processed individually, whereas patient and healthy donor samples were processed jointly. The immunoSEQ multiplex PCR was used to amplify TCRB sequences from cDNA, yielding 87-bp fragments that span the CDR3 region. Amplicons were sequenced on the Illumina HiSeq platform. Concerning the study's data processing: PCR bias was corrected computationally using synthetic template baselines, and reads within Hamming distance 2 were collapsed, with unmergeable singletons discarded. Reads were aligned against IMGT so that V, D and J genes, CDR3 length and insertions or deletions at six rearrangement sites could be assigned. Clonotype counts were normalized to sorted cell number within each subset before computing true diversity and Gini coefficients with the tcR R package. The overlap coefficient, calculated on TCRB nucleotide sequences, was used to measure repertoire sharing. As a proxy for the pre-selection repertoire, out-of-frame TCRB sequences from naive cells were analyzed. TCRdb mirrors the immuneACCESS table, restricted to in-frame sequences. Some clones are absent from its copies; in checked studies, under half trace to an unresolved V gene, and the reason for the others is unknown. V, J and clone size are taken as reported in that table, and D and trimming were inferred from the DNA itself. This sample lists 600,000 to 650,000 clones; around 16% were detected once. The top ten clones comprise approximately 0.093% of the sample.

Worth noting for this clone: Its antigen target is currently unknown. The record has no base qualities; no much larger clone is one base away.

The CDR3 runs 15 residues from the cysteine to the phenylalanine. The only DNA kept is the CDR3, 45 bases in frame from the first base. Trimming accounts for 4 bases at V and 7 bases at J, while the number of junction bases matched to no gene is 8. CDR1 and CDR2, looked up from the germline V gene (reference sequence), are SGHNT and YYREEE. The receptor's source is a man aged 18 to 35 in good health. Specimen: naive CD4+ T cells from blood. Interpreted using the paper, the cell subset or site label stands for: true naive CD4+ T cells. The rearrangement joined TRBV5-4 to TRBJ1-6, and TRBD1 matches 7 of the central bases. The DNA sequence is TGTGCCAGCAGCCCACGACAGGGAAAGAATTCACCCCTCCACTTT. It encodes CASSPRQGKNSPLHF.